The 2 T cell receptor beta chains presented below share a single source sample, sequenced in a study of PD-1 blockade in classical Hodgkin lymphoma. Autologous stem cell transplantation was followed by relapse in every patient, and brentuximab vedotin exposure varied. The assay was immunoSEQ multiplex PCR, and TCRdb's table has in-frame clones only and misses some. The sample consists of 90,000 to 100,000 clones, 80% to 90% of them appearing once. The input for sequencing was peripheral blood mononuclear cells (PBMCs), taken before the second cycle of nivolumab. The receptors originated from a human donor with classical Hodgkin lymphoma.

The chain carries TRBV7-2 and TRBJ2-7; D call uncertain. The V end was cut by 2 bases, the J end by 2 bases, with 7 bases between. The CDR3 loop spans 13 amino acids. Germline values: CDR1 SGHTA, CDR2 FQGNSA. For the CDR3, the DNA is TGTGCCAGCAGCTTACAGGTTACCTACGAGCAGTACTTC. Translation: CASSLQVTYEQYF. The entire variable domain, with the rest obtained from reference TRBV7-2 and TRBJ2-7, is as follows: GAGVSQSPSNKVTEKGKDVELRCDPISGHTALYWYRQSLGQGLEFLIYFQGNSAPDKSGLPSDRFSAERTGGSVSTLTIQRTQQEDSAVYLCASSLQVTYEQYFGPGTRLTVT.

With respect to this clone: Other DNA sequences from this sample encode an identical CDR3 as well. V usage is TRBV30 and J usage is TRBJ1-3, with unresolved D. Germline-derived CDR1 and CDR2 are GTSNPN and SVGIG (reference sequence). This CDR3 is built from 12 residues. This CDR3 reads CAFKRSGNTIYF. The CDR3 DNA follows: TGTGCATTTAAACGCTCTGGAAACACCATATATTTT.